A selection of T cell receptor beta chains follows, all from one sample in a study of Graves' ophthalmopathy and Graves' hyperthyroidism. TCRdb ran MiXCR on the multiplex PCR reads and lists one entry per CDR3 protein. The top ten hold 2.5% to 3.5% of the sample, which has 400,000 to 450,000 distinct CDR3 sequences, around 21% seen once. The sample comprised peripheral blood. These receptors all come from a young woman with stable Graves' hyperthyroidism. Each CDR3 is given with its conserved first and last residue. A D gene is named only where the DNA matches it firmly. Size values are once, few and many counts, or a class for expanded clones, and some rows have none.

V gene	J gene	D gene	clone size	CDR3 DNA	CDR3 protein
TRBV7-2	TRBJ1-2	TRBD1	many	TGTGCCAGCAGCTTAAGGGGGCAGGGCCGAGGCTACACCTTC	CASSLRGQGRGYTF
TRBV19	TRBJ2-5	TRBD1	many	TGTGCCAGTAGTACCTCCTTCGGGACAGGGAAAGAGACCCAGTACTTC	CASSTSFGTGKETQYF
TRBV29-1	TRBJ2-5	-	many	TGCAGCGTGGGTAGGACGTTGGCGTGGGAGACCCAGTACTTC	CSVGRTLAWETQYF
TRBV20-1	TRBJ2-7	-	many	TGCAGTGCTAGAGATTCCCGGTTAGCAACACTCTACGAGCAGTACTTC	CSARDSRLATLYEQYF
TRBV20-1	TRBJ2-7	TRBD1	many	TGCAGTGCTAGAGGGGGACAGGGGTTCGGCGAGCAGTACTTC	CSARGGQGFGEQYF
TRBV12-3/TRBV12-4	TRBJ1-3	-	once	TGTGCCAGCAGTCCCTCCGGACACACCATATATTTT	CASSPSGHTIYF
TRBV28	TRBJ1-1	-	-	TGTGCCAGCAGAAAAAAACAGAACACTGAAGCTTGCTTT	CASRKKQNTEACF
TRBV6-1	TRBJ2-4	TRBD1	-	TGTGCCAGCAGTGAAGCGATGGGACAGGGTAACATTAAGTACTTC	CASSEAMGQGNIKYF
TRBV5-1	TRBJ2-5	-	-	TGCGCCAGCAGGCGGGGCGGGACAGCAACCCAAGAGACCCAGTACTTC	CASRRGGTATQETQYF
TRBV2	TRBJ1-5	-	many	TGTGCCAGCAGTAATCAGGGAGGCAATCAGCCCCAGCATTTT	CASSNQGGNQPQHF
TRBV11-2	TRBJ2-5	TRBD2	many	TGTGCCAGCAGCTTGAGTCTAGCGGGCGGCTTCCAAGAGACCCAGTACTTC	CASSLSLAGGFQETQYF
TRBV19	TRBJ2-5	-	many	TGTGCCAGCAGCACCGGACAGCTTCAAGAGACCCAGTACTTC	CASSTGQLQETQYF
TRBV9	TRBJ2-2	-	-	TGTGCCAGCAGCGTAGCTACTGGGAGGTGGGGCACCGGGGAGCTGTTTTTT	CASSVATGRWGTGELFF
TRBV3-1	TRBJ1-2	-	once	TGTGCCAGCAGCCCGCGCGAGGGGTACGGTGGCTACACCTTC	CASSPREGYGGYTF
TRBV27	TRBJ2-2	TRBD1	medium-sized	TGTGCCAGCAGTTCCACCGACAGGGGGAAGGCCGGGGAGCTGTTTTTT	CASSSTDRGKAGELFF
TRBV20-1	TRBJ2-5	-	-	TGCAGTGTTGTTGCGCAAACCCAAGAGACCCAGTACTTC	CSVVAQTQETQYF
TRBV10-3	TRBJ1-1	-	few	TGTGCCATCAGTGGACGGGGGCTGGACACTGAAGCTTTCTTT	CAISGRGLDTEAFF
TRBV2	TRBJ2-4	TRBD2	-	TGTGCCAGCAGTGAAGAACTAGCGGGAGGGCCTCGCAAAAACATTCAGTACTTC	CASSEELAGGPRKNIQYF
TRBV28	TRBJ2-5	TRBD1	few	TGTGCCAGCAGTTTAACAGGGGTAGCAAGTGAGACCCAGTACTTC	CASSLTGVASETQYF
TRBV27	TRBJ1-1	-	many	TGTGCCAGCAGTTTGGATCGGGGGGGGCGGACTGAAGCTTTCTTT	CASSLDRGGRTEAFF
TRBV6-5	TRBJ2-7	-	many	TGTGCCAGCAGTTTACAGGCGGTGCCAGGGTCCTACGAGCAGTACTTC	CASSLQAVPGSYEQYF
TRBV19	TRBJ1-2	TRBD1	-	TGTGCCAGTGGGGACAGGAAAAACTATGGCTACACCTTC	CASGDRKNYGYTF
TRBV11-2	TRBJ2-2	TRBD2	many	TGTGCCAGCAGCACTGCGATAGCGGGACCCCCCGGGGAGCTGTTTTTT	CASSTAIAGPPGELFF
TRBV4-3	TRBJ2-5	-	many	TGCGCCAGCAGCCAAGGTCAGGCTCAGGGTGAGACCCAGTACTTC	CASSQGQAQGETQYF